One and the same sample provided the 28 T cell receptor beta chains below, sequenced in a study of tumor-infiltrating lymphocytes in primary liver carcinoma. A primer matching the constant region was used to make TCR beta cDNA from approximately 0.55 ug of total RNA. Each TCR beta library was derived from three nested multiplex PCR rounds that employed slightly modified ARM-PCR. Each of the first two PCR rounds ran approximately 9 cycles with TRBV1-TRBV30 forward and C-beta reverse primers. TCRdb fed the multiplex PCR reads into MiXCR, producing one record per CDR3 protein. The sample has about 74,000 distinct CDR3 sequences, roughly 69% seen once; the top ten hold about a quarter. The roughly 20-34 mg bulk tissue piece was not sorted before simultaneous RNA and DNA extraction. Sequencing used liver tumor tissue from sampling region 4. Subset specified: tumor region T4, right-lateral pole. The receptors shown here come from a man aged 40-55 years with primary liver carcinoma and hepatitis B virus infection.

This clonotype was detected only once. The chain combines TRBV11-2 with TRBJ2-5; TRBD2 matches at 8 bases. The CDR3 loop spans 16 amino acids. Germline CDR1 and CDR2: SGHAT and FQNNGV. V trimming: 10 bases; J trimming: 5 bases; junction bases outside the gene matches: 18. The CDR3 protein is CAIKGTSGRLWETQYF. The CDR3 region has the DNA TGTGCCATCAAGGGGACTAGTGGGCGCCTTTGGGAGACCCAGTACTTC.

Remarks on this clonotype: Mismatch with germline at one junction end may stem from a read error. The V and J genes are TRBV12-3 or TRBV12-4 and TRBJ2-7; perhaps TRBD1 as D (5 bases). This CDR3 comprises 12 residues. CDR3 amino acids: CVSSKTDYEQYF. The DNA of the CDR3 is TGTGTCAGCAGCAAGACAGACTACGAGCAGTACTTC.

A remark on this clonotype: One end of the junction fails to match germline, which may point to a read error. The chain combines TRBV6-1 with TRBJ1-2, with 8 bases aligning to TRBD1. Germline-derived CDR1 and CDR2 are MNHNS and SASEGT. This CDR3 has 14 amino acids. DNA for the CDR3: TGTACCACTCTCATGACAGGGGTAGACTATGGCTACATCTTC. Residues: CTTLMTGVDYGYIF.

Concerning this clonotype itself: This sequence may be a read error, since a much larger clone differs from it by one base. V is TRBV6-1 and J is TRBJ1-5; 11 positions agree with TRBD1. Germline V gene sequence: CDR1 MNHNS, CDR2 SASEGT. CDR3 size: 14 residues. The V gene end was trimmed by 6 bases and the J gene end by 6 bases; junction bases not matched to a gene: 4. The CDR3 here is CASSGTGGIQPQHF. In nucleotides, the CDR3 is TGTGCCAGCAGCGGGACAGGGGGAATTCAGCCCCAGCATTTT.

This clonotype was seen many times. The CDR3 is CASSGVQETQYF. CDR3 DNA: TGTGCCAGCTCGGGGGTCCAAGAGACCCAGTACTTC. This chain connects TRBV6-1 to TRBJ2-5; tentatively, D is TRBD2 (6 bases). There are 12 residues in the CDR3. Looked up from germline, CDR1 is MNHNS and CDR2 is SASEGT. The germline V and J ends were trimmed by 8 bases and 1 base, with 8 bases remaining between them.

This chain uses TRBV6-2 or TRBV6-3 with TRBJ1-4; D ambiguous. With 7 bases removed from V and 0 bases from J, the gap between germline ends came to 9 bases. This CDR3 has 14 residues. The germline V gene encodes CDR1 MNHEY and CDR2 SVGEGT. CDR3 in DNA: TGTGCCAGCACCGACGGCTCAACTAATGAAAAACTGTTTTTT. Amino acid sequence: CASTDGSTNEKLFF.

At least ten counts were recorded for this clonotype. The V and J genes are TRBV10-3 and TRBJ2-5; a possible D gene is TRBD2 (6 bases). The CDR3 length is 13 residues. The V end lost 2 bases, the J end lost 4 bases, and 8 bases lay between the germline ends. The germline V gene encodes CDR1 ENHRY and CDR2 SYGVKD. This chain's CDR3 is CAISEGGGETQYF. As DNA, the CDR3 is TGTGCCATCAGTGAGGGGGGAGGAGAGACCCAGTACTTC.

In the case of this clonotype: This clone may be a read error of a much larger clone one base away. The CDR3 does not end in the conserved phenylalanine or tryptophan, so this is likely a read error. The rearrangement links TRBV5-1 to TRBJ2-6; a possible D gene is TRBD2 (5 bases). This CDR3 contains 15 residues. Per the germline V gene, CDR1 is SGHRS and CDR2 is YFSETQ. Trimming took off 7 bases at V and 4 bases at J, with 15 bases between the two ends. CDR3 sequence (DNA): TGCGCCAGCGATTCGGGATTCTCCGGGGCCAACGTCCTGACTTAC. Translation: CASDSGFSGANVLTY.

With regard to this clonotype: A read error may account for a junction end that differs from germline. V is TRBV12-3 or TRBV12-4 and J is TRBJ2-2; 7 bases agree with TRBD2. This CDR3 has 16 amino acids. The CDR3 sequence: CASSFGLAENTVELFF. The CDR3 nucleotides are TGTGCCAGCAGTTTCGGCCTAGCGGAAAACACCGTGGAGCTGTTTTTT.

Comment on this clonotype: A junction end diverges from the germline sequence, so it may reflect a read error. V usage is TRBV4-2 and J usage is TRBJ2-1; weak D call: TRBD2 (6 bases). The CDR3 is made up of 16 amino acids. Germline CDR1 is LGHNA and CDR2 is YNFKEQ. As DNA, the CDR3 is TGTGCCACCAGCCGGATACCTGGACTATATCCCAATGAGCAGTTCTTC. This sequence encodes CATSRIPGLYPNEQFF.

This clonotype was seen at least ten times. The chain has TRBV12-5 and TRBJ2-7; 14 bases line up with TRBD2. J was trimmed by 0 bases and V by 6 bases; bases with no gene match: 7. The CDR3 contains 17 residues. Germline V CDR1 and CDR2: LGHNT, FRNRAP. The CDR3 loop reads CASGPGLAGGTSYEQYF. The DNA for the CDR3 is TGTGCTAGTGGCCCTGGACTAGCGGGAGGAACCTCCTACGAGCAGTACTTC.

The rearrangement joins TRBV30 to TRBJ2-3; 7 nucleotides align to TRBD2. This CDR3 comprises 12 residues. The J segment lost 8 bases and the V segment lost 5 bases, leaving 7 bases of the junction unmatched. The V gene's germline CDR1 is GTSNPN and CDR2 SVGIG (reference sequence). DNA of the CDR3: TGTGCCTGGGAAGGAGGGGAGGGTACGCAGTATTTT. Translated: CAWEGGEGTQYF.

Ten or more counts support this clonotype. The chain couples TRBV6-5 to TRBJ2-7, with 7 bases matching TRBD2. CDR1 and CDR2 from the germline V gene are MNHEY and SVGAGI. V was clipped by 5 bases and J by 9 bases; unmatched bases: 13. CDR3 size: 14 residues. The CDR3 DNA reads as TGTGCCAGCAGTCCCCGTGGGGGGGAGGTAGGGCAGTACTTC. Translated, it gives CASSPRGGEVGQYF.

As to this clonotype: The conserved phenylalanine or tryptophan is not found at the CDR3 terminus, so this likely reflects a read error. V usage is TRBV29-1 and J usage is TRBJ2-3; the match to TRBD1 covers 8 bases. Germline loops: CDR1 SQVTM, CDR2 ANQGSEA. This CDR3 spans 13 amino acids. J was trimmed by 8 bases and V by 5 bases; bases with no gene match: 9. DNA of the CDR3: TGCAGCGTTAATCGGGACAGGCTCGGTACGCAGTATCTT. It encodes CSVNRDRLGTQYL.

This clonotype has only a few counts. The chain links TRBV19 to TRBJ2-7; TRBD1 matches 7 bases. V lost 4 bases to trimming and J lost 3 bases; unmatched junction nucleotides: 6. CDR3 size: 14 residues. Germline loops: CDR1 LNHDA, CDR2 SQIVND (reference sequence). This CDR3 reads CASSKSTGVYEQYF. The CDR3 DNA follows: TGTGCCAGTAGTAAGTCCACAGGGGTCTACGAGCAGTACTTC.

A word on this clonotype: An end of the junction differs from the germline gene, which may be a read error. The CDR3 region has the DNA TGTGCCAGCAGCCCGACAGGGCCGAGCTCCTATAATTCACCCATCCACTTT. This sequence encodes CASSPTGPSSYNSPIHF. The V call is TRBV7-9, the J call TRBJ1-6, with TRBD1 identical over 7 bases. CDR1 is SEHNR, CDR2 FQNEAQ, per germline (reference sequence). The CDR3 contains 17 residues.

This clonotype showed up many times. The chain couples TRBV30 to TRBJ2-7; D perhaps matches TRBD2 (5 bases). Trimming removed 3 bases from V and 1 base from J, with 10 bases in between. Germline V CDR1 and CDR2: GTSNPN, SVGIG (reference sequence). CDR3 size: 13 residues. The CDR3 reads CAWSFRGSYEQYF. CDR3 sequence (DNA): TGTGCCTGGAGCTTTCGGGGTTCCTACGAGCAGTACTTC.

J is TRBJ2-7 and V is TRBV6-2 or TRBV6-3, with 9 bases aligning to TRBD2. From germline, CDR1 is MNHEY and CDR2 SVGEGT. This CDR3 is built from 14 residues. With 7 bases clipped from V and 6 bases from J, the junction kept 10 bases outside the gene matches. The CDR3 is CASNRYSGSSEQYF. The CDR3 DNA follows: TGTGCCAGCAATCGTTATAGCGGGAGTAGCGAGCAGTACTTC.

For this clonotype: Possible read error: a much larger clone is one base away. V is TRBV5-5 and J is TRBJ1-1, with D possibly being TRBD1 (5 bases). The CDR3 length is 16 residues. The germline V gene encodes CDR1 SGHKS and CDR2 YYEKEE (reference sequence). The CDR3 coding sequence is TGTGCCATCAGCTGGGGTAGGGGTGGCATGAACACTGAAGCTTTCTTT. Translating it yields CAISWGRGGMNTEAFF.

Concerning this clonotype: One end of the junction varies from germline; a read error may be responsible. This sequence joins TRBV6-1 and TRBJ2-7; 9 bases match TRBD2. CDR1 and CDR2 from the germline V gene are MNHNS and SASEGT. This CDR3 contains 14 residues. For the CDR3, the DNA is TGTGCCAGTAGTGAGCGGGAGGTAGCCTACGAGCAGCACTTC. Protein: CASSEREVAYEQHF.

This clonotype occurred a few times. This chain connects TRBV9 to TRBJ1-1, with 8 positions matching TRBD1. CDR3 size: 14 residues. Germline assignment: CDR1 SGDLS and CDR2 YYNGEE. J lost 5 bases, V lost 3 bases, and 6 bases had no gene match. The chain's CDR3 is CASSALTGETEAFF. The CDR3, as DNA: TGTGCCAGCAGCGCTTTGACAGGGGAGACTGAAGCTTTCTTT.

This clonotype is judged medium-sized. The chain joins TRBV11-2 to TRBJ2-1; a weak D match, TRBD1 (6 bases). Trimming cost V 0 bases and J 4 bases, with 10 bases left between them. Germline V gives CDR1 SGHAT, CDR2 FQNNGV. The CDR3 consists of 15 residues. This chain's CDR3 is CASSLDRGGYNEQFF. In DNA, the CDR3 is TGTGCCAGCAGCTTAGACAGGGGTGGGTACAATGAGCAGTTCTTC.

This clonotype was found many times. The DNA of the CDR3 is TGTGCCAGCAGCTTCGGACAGGGAGCTTTCTTT. Protein product: CASSFGQGAFF. The gene calls are TRBV13 and TRBJ1-1; 8 bases fit TRBD1. The CDR3 loop spans 11 amino acids. V dropped 3 bases and J dropped 10; count of bases not matched to a gene: 1. Germline values: CDR1 PRHDT, CDR2 FYEKMQ (reference sequence).

With regard to this clonotype: With a much larger clone just one base away, this may be a read error. The genes are TRBV29-1 and TRBJ2-3, with 7 bases lining up with TRBD1. V lost 5 bases and J lost 8; bases outside the gene matches: 10. Germline V gives CDR1 SQVTM, CDR2 ANQGSEA. This CDR3 spans 13 amino acids. The chain's CDR3 is CSVNLDRLGTQYF. The CDR3 DNA reads TGCAGCGTTAACCTGGACAGGCTCGGTACGCAGTATTTT.

By frequency in the sample, this clonotype is medium-sized. The V and J genes are TRBV6-5 and TRBJ2-5; 11 bases match TRBD2. The germline V gene encodes CDR1 MNHEY and CDR2 SVGAGI. This CDR3 comprises 15 residues. With V trimmed by 6 bases and J by 1 base, 4 bases remained unmatched. CDR3 residues: CASRSTSGVQETQYF. CDR3 DNA sequence: TGTGCCAGCAGATCGACTAGCGGGGTCCAAGAGACCCAGTACTTC.

At least ten counts were recorded for this clonotype. The chain joins TRBV6-1 to TRBJ2-1; D may be TRBD1 (7 bases). CDR1 is MNHNS, CDR2 SASEGT, per germline. Trimming pared 1 base from V and 12 bases from J, leaving 13 bases between. This CDR3 spans 13 amino acids. The CDR3 spells CASSEGGQGGQFF. In DNA form, the CDR3 reads TGTGCCAGCAGTGAAGGCGGCCAGGGGGGGCAGTTCTTC.

The V gene is TRBV29-1, the J gene TRBJ2-1, with TRBD2 matching over 14 bases. The CDR3 spans 15 residues. V lost 4 bases, J lost 3 bases, and 2 bases stayed unmatched. Germline CDR1 reads SQVTM; CDR2 reads ANQGSEA. The CDR3 is CSVGLAGGFYNEQFF. Written as DNA, the CDR3 is TGCAGCGTTGGACTAGCGGGAGGGTTCTACAATGAGCAGTTCTTC.

Concerning this clonotype: One end of the junction fails to match germline, which may point to a read error. This chain links TRBV29-1 with TRBJ2-5, with D tentatively TRBD2 (5 bases). Germline V gene lookup returns CDR1 SQVTM and CDR2 ANQGSEA. The CDR3 length is 13 residues. The CDR3 region is CSIDGSAAETQYF. Here the CDR3 DNA reads TGCAGCATTGATGGGAGTGCCGCTGAGACCCAGTACTTC.